This T cell receptor beta chain derives from a study of identifying expanded T cells in peripheral blood. A note on this clone: Its antigen remains unknown.

The CDR3 has 15 amino acids. Trimming shortened V by 5 bases and J by 2 bases, and 14 bases separated the two germline ends. The germline V gene encodes CDR1 MNHEY and CDR2 SMNVEV (reference sequence). The method was immunoSEQ multiplex PCR; TCRdb's version includes in-frame clones alone and lacks a portion of them. The sample lists about 52,000 clones; around 82% were seen once. Study-level findings and limits: About 1.3 clones differed between technical replicates, versus about 17 and 20 over time. Two-week clone count variance significantly increased as total template count grew.

The J gene is TRBJ2-3, the V gene TRBV27, with D maybe TRBD2 (6 bases). Specimen: blood. This receptor was obtained from a person aged 18 to 70 in good health. The CDR3 sequence is CASSPWGGTTDTQYF. CDR3 bases: TGTGCCAGCAGTCCCTGGGGCGGGACCACAGATACGCAGTATTTT.